The rows below give T cell receptor beta chains drawn from one sample of a study of blood T cell repertoires in COVID-19. Data came from immunoSEQ multiplex PCR; TCRdb stores just in-frame clones and leaves some out. The sample holds just under 250,000 clones, around 89% seen once. Sequencing input: PBMCs or T cells enriched from blood (not recorded which). The receptor set was obtained from a woman aged 30 to 39 who had recovered from COVID-19. Both conserved end residues are part of each CDR3. Expanded clones get a size class; other rows say once, few or many, or leave the size out.

CASRGQGSGGYTF - TRBV19
CASSGDRHTGELFF - TRBV6-6
CAWEGRGSTYEQYF - TRBV30
CASSPLRTGTTEAFF - TRBV3-1/TRBV3-2
CASSIDRAEQFF - TRBV19
CASSTTTGSGEKLFF - TRBV5-6
CASSLNRETQYF - TRBV11-2
CASSSELNTEAFF - TRBV7-3
CASSPHSGRAAFSNPLCCEQYF - TRBV3-1/TRBV3-2
CASSLWGRTNEKLFF - TRBV27
CASSTTGANYGYTF - TRBV19
CATSRDPIYRYMNTEAFF - TRBV15
CASSRGLAGPDTQYF - TRBV19
CASSPSRDREAFF - TRBV18
CASSVSQGQGGEKLFF - TRBV9
CASSVLDSQFGELFF - TRBV9
CAISATQAGGYNEQFF - TRBV10-3
CASSALTGDISYEQYF - TRBV5-5
CASSILGGPTDTQYF - TRBV19
CASSYSSQGTYGYTF once TRBV6-5
CASSPDLSSGNTIYF few TRBV4-3
CASRSPGVSNQPQHF - TRBV28
CASSLRRTGEQFF - TRBV12-3/TRBV12-4
CASSVGLAGETQYF - TRBV9
CASRPTGVPKDEQYF - TRBV28
CASSPGGAIGNTIYF - TRBV13
CASSRAGGTGELFF - TRBV2
CASSSGTTEAFF - TRBV28
CASSSSAGTGKAYNEQFF few TRBV11-3
CAWSSGGYGYTF - TRBV30
CASNLGQGLGYTF - TRBV2
CASSVYRVSTGELFF few TRBV9
CASSQEGLPYSPLHF once TRBV4-1
CASSSDRGGGYTF - TRBV5-1
CASSPGRGNQPQHF - TRBV27
CASSYSETSGSADTQYF - TRBV6-2/TRBV6-3
CASSLTGGYYEQFF - TRBV7-8
CASSRPIGGIGTQYF - TRBV11-1
CASSIFGRSYEQYF - TRBV19
CASAFEWAKNIQYF - TRBV27
CASSLAGNNYGYTF - TRBV5-8
CATSIWTALDTQYF - TRBV15
CASSAWDSHMNTEAFF - TRBV6-4
CASSLSFGTGYNEQFF - TRBV28
CSSSGTNEQFF - TRBV20-1
CASSVPGTSGQETQYF - TRBV19
CASSWGTENTGELFF - TRBV5-1
CASSPLKLSAQHF - TRBV12-3/TRBV12-4
CASTRVATNEKLFF - TRBV19
CASTSNTEAFF - TRBV9
CASSSGGGNYGYTF - TRBV19
CASSSAGTGSYGYTF few TRBV7-2
CASSLIQGGEKLFF - TRBV28
CASNQRQGRNYGYTF few TRBV28